The TCR beta chain described here comes from a study of OX40 agonist ivuxolimab in advanced cancers. Trimming took off 6 bases at V and 0 bases at J, with 7 bases between the two ends. Germline CDR1 reads SNHLY; CDR2 reads FYNNEI. The CDR3 is 13 amino acids. Patients were ineligible given autoimmune disease history or systemic immunosuppression. Generated by immunoSEQ multiplex PCR, the TCRdb table keeps only in-frame clones and is missing some. The sample has approximately 26,000 clones, 75% to 90% seen once. The J gene is TRBJ2-3, the V gene TRBV2; D gene unclear. The origin of this receptor is an adult with an advanced solid tumor such as melanoma, head and neck, liver or kidney cancer. This specimen was CD4+ or CD8+ T cells sorted from blood, taken in a trial of the OX40 agonist ivuxolimab. CDR3: CASSPESTDTQYF. Here the CDR3 DNA reads TGTGCCAGCAGCCCAGAGAGCACAGATACGCAGTATTTT.